This T cell receptor beta chain is drawn from a study of PD-L1 blockade in urothelial cancer (dated by TCRdb to the late 2010s). For the wider study: All patients started therapy around 2014 and received atezolizumab 1,200 mg intravenously every 3 weeks. About 90% of the 29 patients were identified as males with urothelial cancer of bladder origin, and a prior smoking history was reported by 18 of 29 patients. An ECOG performance status of 0 or 1 was recorded for the patients, and 0 to 3 prior chemotherapy regimens had been received by the patients. Blood samples were analyzed at two time points: 3 weeks after treatment start (second dose) and 6 weeks after treatment start. Blood samples gave median yields of about 150,000 T cells and approximately 80,000 unique TCRs, along with a median clonality of around 0.08. An exploratory multi-omic analysis was conducted of the somatic, immune and clinical correlates of response to PD-L1 blockade with atezolizumab in urothelial cancer. Pretreatment tumor samples, along with matched peripheral blood collected serially before and after atezolizumab treatment, underwent TCR sequencing. Durable clinical benefit was defined as progression-free survival longer than 6 months, and TCR features were also tested against progression-free and overall survival. In the same patients who had TCR sequencing, pretreatment tumors also underwent whole exome sequencing and RNA sequencing. Durable clinical benefit was achieved by nine patients but not by the remaining 20. Around 29 patients had pretreatment blood TCR-seq, roughly 24 had at least one posttreatment blood collection, and roughly 24 had tumor TCR-seq. Overall results and qualifications from the work: Improved progression-free and overall survival was found to be associated with pretreatment peripheral blood TCR clonality below the median. Patients with durable benefit showed greater expansion of tumor-associated TCR clones in peripheral blood 3 weeks after starting treatment (n of about 20, p = 0.022). Because the sample size was small (n of about 30) and many exploratory analyses were performed, the results are intended to be hypothesis-generating.

According to the study, the label for this sample's time point signals: pretreatment peripheral blood. The cohort comprised around 30 patients with locally advanced or metastatic urothelial carcinoma treated at Memorial Sloan Kettering on a trial protocol. Peripheral blood mononuclear cells were collected pretreatment and during treatment, with between 1 and 8 total time points per patient. The Qiagen DNeasy Blood extraction kit was used to purify genomic DNA from total PBMCs and from tumor samples. PBMCs were collected pretreatment and during treatment and were isolated and stored as previously described. Synthetic TCR analog templates were spiked into each PCR so that absolute template abundance could be estimated from read counts. The immunoSEQ assay used bias-controlled V and J gene primers to amplify TCRbeta CDR3 regions from genomic DNA. Sequencing of rearranged TCRbeta segments was performed at approximately 20X coverage. On the authors' methods: Sequencing errors were corrected by clustering and CDR3s were annotated against IMGT to assign V, D and J genes. Only productive TCRbeta rearrangements were used in downstream analyses, excluding out-of-frame or stop-codon sequences. Clonality was computed as one minus Shannon entropy normalized by the log of the number of unique productive sequences. Fisher's exact test with Benjamini-Hochberg correction, at a threshold of adjusted p below 0.01, was used to find clones that differed between time points or between blood and tumor. In TCRdb, the immuneACCESS table is reduced to in-frame sequences with V and J assigned. These tables do not hold every clone; where another copy was compared, an unresolved V gene accounts for under half, and the others remain unexplained. V, J and clone size are taken as reported in that table, and D and trimming were inferred from the DNA itself. This sample comprises some 45,000 clones, around 81% of them detected only once. Of the sample, 15% to 20% is held by the ten largest clones.

As to this clone: Its recognized antigen is unknown. Per-nucleotide qualities are absent, and no much larger clonotype sits a single base away.

Via the germline V gene, CDR1 is ENHRY and CDR2 SYGVKD. The CDR3 runs 13 residues from the cysteine to the phenylalanine. Just CDR3 DNA is preserved here, 39 bases in frame from base 1. The germline V and J ends show losses of 4 bases and 7 bases respectively, and no gene match explains 7 bases of the junction. The input for sequencing was PBMCs, taken around atezolizumab (anti-PD-L1) treatment. Recombination connected TRBV10-3 to TRBJ2-7, with 7 bases aligning to TRBD2. The receptor was derived from a man in his sixties with urothelial cancer. The nucleotide sequence reads TGTGCCATCAGTGGGGGAGGGTCCGGAGAGCAGTACTTC. Translation gives CAISGGGSGEQYF.